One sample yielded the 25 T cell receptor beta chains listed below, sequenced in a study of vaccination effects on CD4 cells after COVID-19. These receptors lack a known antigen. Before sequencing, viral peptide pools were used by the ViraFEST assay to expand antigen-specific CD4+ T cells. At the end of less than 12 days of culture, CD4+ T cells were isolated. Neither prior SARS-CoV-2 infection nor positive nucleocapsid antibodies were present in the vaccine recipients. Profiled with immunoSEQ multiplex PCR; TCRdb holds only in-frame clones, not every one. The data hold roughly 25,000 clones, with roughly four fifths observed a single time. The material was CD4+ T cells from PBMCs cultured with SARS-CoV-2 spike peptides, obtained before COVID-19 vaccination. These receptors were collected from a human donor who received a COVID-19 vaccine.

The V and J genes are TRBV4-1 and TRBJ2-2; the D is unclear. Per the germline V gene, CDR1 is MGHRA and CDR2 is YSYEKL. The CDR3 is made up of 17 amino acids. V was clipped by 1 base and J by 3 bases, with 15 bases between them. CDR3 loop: CASSQGISGPDTGELFF. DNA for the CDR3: TGCGCCAGCAGCCAAGGAATATCCGGGCCCGACACCGGGGAGCTGTTTTTT.

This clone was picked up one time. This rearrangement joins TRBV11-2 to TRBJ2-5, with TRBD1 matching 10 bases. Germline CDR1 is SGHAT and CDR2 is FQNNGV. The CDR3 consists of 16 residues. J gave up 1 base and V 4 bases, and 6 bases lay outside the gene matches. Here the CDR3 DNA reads TGTGCCAGCAGCTCCTGGGGGACAGGGGTCCAAGAGACCCAGTACTTC. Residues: CASSSWGTGVQETQYF. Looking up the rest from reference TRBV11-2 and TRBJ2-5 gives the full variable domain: EAGVAQSPRYKIIEKRQSVAFWCNPISGHATLYWYQQILGQGPKLLIQFQNNGVVDDSQLPKDRFSAERLKGVDSTLKIQPAKLEDSAVYLCASSSWGTGVQETQYFGPGTRLLVL.

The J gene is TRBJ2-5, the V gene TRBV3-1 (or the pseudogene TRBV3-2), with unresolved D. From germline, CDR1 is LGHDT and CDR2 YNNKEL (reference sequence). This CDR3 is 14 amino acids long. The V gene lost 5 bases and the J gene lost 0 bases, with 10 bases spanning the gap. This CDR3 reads CASSSPRDQETQYF. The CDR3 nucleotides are TGTGCCAGCAGCTCCCCTCGGGACCAAGAGACCCAGTACTTC.

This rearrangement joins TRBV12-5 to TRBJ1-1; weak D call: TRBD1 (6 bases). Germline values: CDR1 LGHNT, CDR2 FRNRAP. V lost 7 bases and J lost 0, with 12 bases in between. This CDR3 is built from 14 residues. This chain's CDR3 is CASAPGHLNTEAFF. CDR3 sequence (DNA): TGTGCTAGTGCCCCGGGACATCTGAACACTGAAGCTTTCTTT.

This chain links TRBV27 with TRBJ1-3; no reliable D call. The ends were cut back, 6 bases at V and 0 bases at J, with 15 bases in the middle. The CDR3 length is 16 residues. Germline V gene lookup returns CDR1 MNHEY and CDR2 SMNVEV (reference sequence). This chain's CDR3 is CASSPAASTSGNTIYF. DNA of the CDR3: TGTGCCAGCAGCCCCGCCGCATCGACCTCTGGAAACACCATATATTTT.

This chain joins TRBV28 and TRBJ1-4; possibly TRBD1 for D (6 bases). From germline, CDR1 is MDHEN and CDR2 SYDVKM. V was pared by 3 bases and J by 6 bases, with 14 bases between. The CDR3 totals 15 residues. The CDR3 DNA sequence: TGTGCCAGCAGTTTGACAGGCGGGGTGTATGAAAAACTGTTTTTT. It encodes CASSLTGGVYEKLFF. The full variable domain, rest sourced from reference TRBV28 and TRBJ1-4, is DVKVTQSSRYLVKRTGEKVFLECVQDMDHENMFWYRQDPGLGLRLIYFSYDVKMKEKGDIPEGYSVSREKKERFSLILESASTNQTSMYLCASSLTGGVYEKLFFGSGTQLSVL.

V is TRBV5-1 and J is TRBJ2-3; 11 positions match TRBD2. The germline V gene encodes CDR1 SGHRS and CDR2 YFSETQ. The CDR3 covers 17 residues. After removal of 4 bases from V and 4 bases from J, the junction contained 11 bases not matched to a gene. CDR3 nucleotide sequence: TGCGCCAGCAGCCCTATTACTAGCGGGAGCTTGGCAGATACGCAGTATTTT. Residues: CASSPITSGSLADTQYF.

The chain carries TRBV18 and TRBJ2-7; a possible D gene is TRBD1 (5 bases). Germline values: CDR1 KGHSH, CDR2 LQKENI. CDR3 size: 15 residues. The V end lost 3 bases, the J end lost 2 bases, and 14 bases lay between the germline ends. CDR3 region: CASSPNAQGTYEQYF. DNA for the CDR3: TGTGCCAGCTCACCCAACGCGCAGGGCACCTACGAGCAGTACTTC.

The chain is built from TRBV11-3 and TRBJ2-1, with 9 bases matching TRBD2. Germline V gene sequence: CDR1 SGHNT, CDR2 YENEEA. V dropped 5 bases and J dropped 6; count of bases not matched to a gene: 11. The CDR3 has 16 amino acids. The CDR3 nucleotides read TGTGCCAGCAGCCATTGCGGTCTAGCGGGATGCAATGAGCAGTTCTTC. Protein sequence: CASSHCGLAGCNEQFF.

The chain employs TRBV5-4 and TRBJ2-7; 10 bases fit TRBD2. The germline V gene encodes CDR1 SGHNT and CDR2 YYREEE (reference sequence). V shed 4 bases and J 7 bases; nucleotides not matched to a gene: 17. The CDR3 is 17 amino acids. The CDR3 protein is CASSPRESGRASGEQYF. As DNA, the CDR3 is TGTGCCAGCAGCCCACGGGAGAGCGGGAGGGCCTCGGGGGAGCAGTACTTC.

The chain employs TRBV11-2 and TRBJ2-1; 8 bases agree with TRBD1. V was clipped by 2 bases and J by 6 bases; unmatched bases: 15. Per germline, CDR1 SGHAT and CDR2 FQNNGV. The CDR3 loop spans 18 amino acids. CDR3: CASSLIPEGQALGNEQFF. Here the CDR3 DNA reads TGTGCCAGCAGCTTAATCCCTGAGGGACAGGCCCTGGGCAATGAGCAGTTCTTC.

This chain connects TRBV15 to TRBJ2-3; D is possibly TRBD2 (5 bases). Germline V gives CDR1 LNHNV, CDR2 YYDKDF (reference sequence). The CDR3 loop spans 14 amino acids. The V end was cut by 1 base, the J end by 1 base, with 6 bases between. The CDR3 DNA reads TGTGCCACCAGCAGAGGAGGGCGCACAGATACGCAGTATTTT. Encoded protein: CATSRGGRTDTQYF.

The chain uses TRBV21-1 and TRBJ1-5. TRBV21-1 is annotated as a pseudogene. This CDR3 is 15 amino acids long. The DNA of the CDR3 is TGTGCCAGCACATCTCGTGCGGGGAACAATCAGCCCCAGCATTTT. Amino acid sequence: CASTSRAGNNQPQHF.

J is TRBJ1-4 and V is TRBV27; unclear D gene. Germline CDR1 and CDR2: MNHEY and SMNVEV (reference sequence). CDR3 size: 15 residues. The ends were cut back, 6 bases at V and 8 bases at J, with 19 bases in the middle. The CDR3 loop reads CASSPRARVGEKLFF. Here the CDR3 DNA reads TGTGCCAGCAGCCCACGAGCGAGGGTTGGGGAAAAACTGTTTTTT.

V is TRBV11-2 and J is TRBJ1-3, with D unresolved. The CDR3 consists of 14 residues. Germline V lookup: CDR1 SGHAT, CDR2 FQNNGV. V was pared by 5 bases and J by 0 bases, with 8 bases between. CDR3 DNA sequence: TGTGCCAGCAGCCCAGGTAGCTCTGGAAACACCATATATTTT. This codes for CASSPGSSGNTIYF. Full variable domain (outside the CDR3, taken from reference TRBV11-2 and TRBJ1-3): EAGVAQSPRYKIIEKRQSVAFWCNPISGHATLYWYQQILGQGPKLLIQFQNNGVVDDSQLPKDRFSAERLKGVDSTLKIQPAKLEDSAVYLCASSPGSSGNTIYFGEGSWLTVV.

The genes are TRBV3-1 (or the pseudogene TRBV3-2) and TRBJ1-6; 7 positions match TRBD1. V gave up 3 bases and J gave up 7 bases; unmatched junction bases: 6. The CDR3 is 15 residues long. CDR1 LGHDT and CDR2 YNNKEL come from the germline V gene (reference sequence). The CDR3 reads CASSQVGQDNSPLHF. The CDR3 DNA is TGTGCCAGCAGCCAGGTAGGACAGGACAATTCACCCCTCCACTTT.

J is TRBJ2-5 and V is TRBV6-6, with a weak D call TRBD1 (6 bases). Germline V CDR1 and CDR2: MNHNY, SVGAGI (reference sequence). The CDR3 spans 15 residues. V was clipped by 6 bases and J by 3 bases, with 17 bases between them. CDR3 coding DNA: TGTGCCAGCAGCCTGGACAGAACCATCGAAGAGACCCAGTACTTC. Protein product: CASSLDRTIEETQYF.

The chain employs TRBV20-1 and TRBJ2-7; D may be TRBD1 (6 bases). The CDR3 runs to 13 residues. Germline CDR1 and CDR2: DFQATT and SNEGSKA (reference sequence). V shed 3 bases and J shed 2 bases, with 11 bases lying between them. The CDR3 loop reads CSASYREPYEQYF. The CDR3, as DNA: TGCAGTGCTAGTTACAGGGAACCCTACGAGCAGTACTTC.

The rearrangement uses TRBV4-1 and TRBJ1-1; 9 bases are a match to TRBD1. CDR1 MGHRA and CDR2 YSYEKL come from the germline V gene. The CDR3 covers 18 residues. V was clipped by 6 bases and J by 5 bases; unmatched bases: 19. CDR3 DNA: TGCGCCAGCAGGCAAATAGCGGGACAGGGTCTACGGTTGACTGAAGCTTTCTTT. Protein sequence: CASRQIAGQGLRLTEAFF.

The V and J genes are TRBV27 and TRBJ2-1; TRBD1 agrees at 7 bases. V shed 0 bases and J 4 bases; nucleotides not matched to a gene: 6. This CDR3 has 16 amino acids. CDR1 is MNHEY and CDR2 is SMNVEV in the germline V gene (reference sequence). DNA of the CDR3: TGTGCCAGCAGTTTATCCCCAGGGACAGTTTACAATGAGCAGTTCTTC. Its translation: CASSLSPGTVYNEQFF.

CDR3 DNA: TGTGCCAGCAGCTTGGTGGGGACTAGCGGTAACACCGGGGAGCTGTTTTTT. Encoded protein: CASSLVGTSGNTGELFF. The chain joins TRBV5-8 to TRBJ2-2; 11 bases match TRBD2. The V gene's germline CDR1 is SGHTS and CDR2 YDEGEE. This CDR3 region has 17 residues. J lost 2 bases, V lost 0 bases, and 3 bases had no gene match.

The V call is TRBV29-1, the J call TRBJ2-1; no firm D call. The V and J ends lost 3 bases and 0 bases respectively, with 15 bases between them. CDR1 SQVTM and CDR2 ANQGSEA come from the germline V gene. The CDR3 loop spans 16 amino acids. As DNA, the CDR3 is TGCAGCGTTGATAGCCCAGAATTTAGCTCCTACAATGAGCAGTTCTTC. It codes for CSVDSPEFSSYNEQFF.

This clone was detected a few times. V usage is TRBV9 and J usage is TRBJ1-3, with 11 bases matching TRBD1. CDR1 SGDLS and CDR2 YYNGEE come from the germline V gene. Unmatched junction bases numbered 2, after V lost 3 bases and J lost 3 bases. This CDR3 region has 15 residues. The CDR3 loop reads CASSGGQGGGNTIYF. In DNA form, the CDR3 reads TGTGCCAGCAGCGGGGGACAGGGGGGTGGAAACACCATATATTTT.

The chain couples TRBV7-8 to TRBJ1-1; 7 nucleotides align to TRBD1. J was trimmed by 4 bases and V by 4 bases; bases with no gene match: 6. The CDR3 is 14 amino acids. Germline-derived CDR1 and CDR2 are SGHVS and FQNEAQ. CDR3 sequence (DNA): TGTGCCAGCAGCTCCTCCAGGGGGGGCACTGAAGCTTTCTTT. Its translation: CASSSSRGGTEAFF.

The CDR3 DNA sequence: TGCGCCAGCAGCTTCGGGCGCGCCTATGGCTACACCTTC. Translating it yields CASSFGRAYGYTF. The chain joins TRBV5-1 to TRBJ1-2; unclear D gene. There are 13 residues in the CDR3. V lost 2 bases to trimming and J lost 4 bases, with 9 bases between them. Germline CDR1 SGHRS, CDR2 YFSETQ.